The following is a T cell receptor (beta chain) sequence with its context. Antigen specificity is unknown. This specimen belongs to a study of response to subunit inactivated influenza vaccine. Findings and limits, study-wide: Few additional T cells are recruited per seasonal influenza vaccination, authors suggested.

The CDR3 extends over 14 amino acids. Trimming removed 7 bases from V and 5 bases from J, with 13 bases in between. CDR1 SGDLS and CDR2 YYNGEE come from the germline V gene. Via MiXCR, TCRdb re-called the RT-PCR reads, giving one row per CDR3 protein. The table shows about 500,000 distinct CDR3 sequences, with about 17% occurring only once. Specimen: CD4+ T cells sorted from PBMCs, collected less than 25 months after vaccination. The source of this sequence is a man aged 45 to 75 who received an inactivated influenza vaccine. The chain carries TRBV9 and TRBJ1-6, with D tentatively TRBD1 (5 bases). CDR3 amino acids: CASGKGPNNSPLHF. The CDR3 nucleotides are TGTGCCAGCGGGAAGGGGCCCAATAATTCACCCCTCCACTTT.